This TCR beta chain was identified in a study of radiotherapy plus CTLA-4 blockade in lung cancer. General study findings and limits: Radiotherapy plus ipilimumab was followed by expansion in blood of tumor-derived TCR clones.

In the case of this clone: Its antigen is currently unknown.

Focal radiation plus CTLA-4 blockade with ipilimumab was administered to patients who had chemo-refractory metastatic non-small-cell lung cancer. Method: immunoSEQ multiplex PCR; TCRdb's copy keeps in-frame clones and lacks some. Among about 41,000 clones listed, around 77% were seen once. V lost 7 bases, J lost 5 bases, and 14 bases lay in between. This CDR3 spans 13 amino acids. CDR1 is MDHEN and CDR2 is SYDVKM in the germline V gene. The sequencing here drew on peripheral blood, taken from a patient treated with radiotherapy plus ipilimumab. This chain connects TRBV28 to TRBJ2-5, with a possible D match to TRBD2 (6 bases). The sequence was collected from a human donor with non-small cell lung cancer who had stable disease on radiotherapy plus ipilimumab. The CDR3 DNA follows: TGTGCCAGCACCGAGGGAGGCAGGGAGACCCAGTACTTC. Amino acids: CASTEGGRETQYF.